Each of the 30 T cell receptor beta chains below was sequenced from the same sample in a study of tumour-infiltrating T cells in Burkitt lymphoma. Only in-frame clones appear in the TCRdb table, and some are missing; sequencing was by immunoSEQ multiplex PCR. The repertoire consists of some 6,300 clones, with about 9.4% occurring once and the leading ten covering less than 3%. Specimen: tumor tissue. The receptor set was obtained from a human donor with diffuse large B-cell lymphoma.

The J gene is TRBJ1-2, the V gene TRBV19, with D possibly matching TRBD1 (5 bases). The CDR3 covers 15 residues. Germline V CDR1 and CDR2: LNHDA, SQIVND (reference sequence). V was clipped by 4 bases and J by 6 bases, with 18 bases between them. The CDR3 sequence is CASSTAGTAFHGYTF. CDR3 bases: TGTGCCAGTAGTACCGCCGGGACGGCATTTCATGGCTACACCTTC.

V is TRBV6-1 and J is TRBJ2-1, with D maybe TRBD2 (6 bases). Deletions cut 1 base from V and 2 bases from J, with 18 bases between. The CDR3 is 18 residues long. The germline CDR1 and CDR2 sequences are MNHNS and SASEGT. The CDR3 nucleotides read TGTGCCAGCAGTGAAGAATATTGGGGACTCTTAGCCTACAATGAGCAGTTCTTC. This sequence encodes CASSEEYWGLLAYNEQFF.

This clone showed up just a few times. The V gene is TRBV27, the J gene TRBJ1-1, with D possibly TRBD1 on 5 matching bases. Trimming cost V 6 bases and J 4 bases, with 15 bases left between them. CDR1 and CDR2 (germline): MNHEY, SMNVEV (reference sequence). The CDR3 covers 14 residues. The CDR3: CASRTRGLATEAFF. CDR3 sequence (DNA): TGTGCCAGCAGGACGAGGGGCTTAGCCACTGAAGCTTTCTTT.

In its sample, this clone was seen a few times. The chain employs TRBV2 and TRBJ1-4, with 9 bases that match TRBD1. Germline trimming cut 6 bases from V and 7 bases from J; bases unmatched to any gene: 18. CDR1 is SNHLY, CDR2 FYNNEI, per germline. This CDR3 has 18 amino acids. CDR3 region: CASRHYGTGLVLSEKLFF. The DNA for the CDR3 is TGTGCCAGCAGACACTACGGGACAGGGTTGGTGTTGAGTGAAAAACTGTTTTTT.

The rearrangement links TRBV4-3 to TRBJ1-3, with D possibly being TRBD1 (6 bases). Germline CDR1 and CDR2: LGHNA and YSLEER. The CDR3 totals 15 residues. With 6 bases removed from V and 4 bases from J, the gap between germline ends came to 16 bases. DNA of the CDR3: TGCGCCAGCAGTAAGGGGGGCCCTGAGGGAAACACCATATATTTT. Protein: CASSKGGPEGNTIYF.

This clone was seen more than once but under ten times. This chain links TRBV5-1 with TRBJ2-7; TRBD1 is a possible D gene (6 bases). From germline, CDR1 is SGHRS and CDR2 YFSETQ. The CDR3 runs to 14 residues. Trimming pared 1 base from V and 0 bases from J, leaving 8 bases between. CDR3 sequence reads: CASSLQGPSYEQYF. CDR3 bases: TGCGCCAGCAGCTTGCAGGGGCCCTCCTACGAGCAGTACTTC.

The sample holds a few counts of this clone. The chain carries TRBV7-9 and TRBJ1-3; D remains unclear. CDR1 is SEHNR, CDR2 FQNEAQ, per germline (reference sequence). The CDR3 contains 15 residues. V gave up 5 bases and J gave up 0 bases, with 11 bases separating them. CDR3 region: CASSPRGVSGNTIYF. CDR3 DNA sequence: TGTGCCAGCAGCCCTCGCGGGGTCTCTGGAAACACCATATATTTT.

This clone was observed a few times. J is TRBJ2-5 and V is TRBV6-6; D is unresolved. Deletions cut 2 bases from V and 2 bases from J, with 12 bases between. The CDR3 has 15 residues. CDR1 is MNHNY and CDR2 is SVGAGI in the germline V gene (reference sequence). The CDR3 nucleotides are TGTGCCAGCAGTTACGGGTTTATCCCACAAGAGACCCAGTACTTC. It encodes CASSYGFIPQETQYF.

The chain carries TRBV7-9 and TRBJ1-2; TRBD1 might be the D (6 bases). Trimming pared 5 bases from V and 3 bases from J, leaving 19 bases between. The germline CDR1 and CDR2 sequences are SEHNR and FQNEAQ (reference sequence). CDR3 length: 16 residues. The CDR3 sequence is CASSPIGGGHDYGYTF. CDR3 coding DNA: TGTGCCAGCAGCCCTATCGGCGGGGGGCACGACTATGGCTACACCTTC.

V gene TRBV6-6 combines with J gene TRBJ1-4; D call uncertain. The CDR3 is made up of 14 amino acids. V shed 6 bases and J shed 11 bases, with 19 bases lying between them. CDR1 MNHNY and CDR2 SVGAGI come from the germline V gene (reference sequence). The CDR3 is CASSLHLLTEKLFF. CDR3 bases: TGTGCCAGCAGCCTACATTTACTGACGGAGAAACTGTTTTTT.

The chain employs TRBV25-1 and TRBJ2-5, with 9 bases that match TRBD1. V lost 3 bases, J lost 4 bases, and 3 bases stayed unmatched. Per the germline V gene, CDR1 is MGHDK and CDR2 is SYGVNS. CDR3 size: 14 residues. CDR3 nucleotides: TGTGCCAGCAGTGATCGGACAGGGGTAGAGACCCAGTACTTC. Protein sequence: CASSDRTGVETQYF. Drawing the rest from reference TRBV25-1 and TRBJ2-5, the complete variable domain is EADIYQTPRYLVIGTGKKITLECSQTMGHDKMYWYQQDPGMELHLIHYSYGVNSTEKGDLSSESTVSRIRTEHFPLTLESARPSHTSQYLCASSDRTGVETQYFGPGTRLLVL.

This clone was picked up a small number of times. The chain uses TRBV19 and TRBJ1-6; no reliable D call. The CDR3 consists of 17 residues. Germline V lookup: CDR1 LNHDA, CDR2 SQIVND (reference sequence). The V gene lost 1 base and the J gene lost 0 bases, with 10 bases spanning the gap. The CDR3 here is CASSIVAGSSYNSPLHF. The DNA of the CDR3 is TGTGCCAGTAGTATAGTTGCGGGAAGCTCCTATAATTCACCCCTCCACTTT.

The V call is TRBV7-7, the J call TRBJ2-1; 13 bases align to TRBD2. Germline assignment: CDR1 SSHAT and CDR2 FNYEAQ (reference sequence). V shed 3 bases and J 8 bases; nucleotides not matched to a gene: 4. The CDR3 contains 15 residues. CDR3 DNA: TGTGCCAGCAGCTTCGGGACTAGCGGGGTAGATGAGCAGTTCTTC. It is translated as CASSFGTSGVDEQFF.

The rearrangement links TRBV7-8 to TRBJ1-2; D remains ambiguous. Germline lookup yields CDR1 SGHVS and CDR2 FQNEAQ. The CDR3 runs to 14 residues. V lost 0 bases to trimming and J lost 8 bases, with 13 bases between them. The CDR3 nucleotides read TGTGCCAGCAGCTTAGCGGTACCGCCCAACGGCTACACCTTC. This codes for CASSLAVPPNGYTF.

This clone occurred a few times. The gene calls are TRBV27 and TRBJ1-1; D gene uncertain. Trimming took 6 bases from V and 2 from J, leaving 10 bases between them. Germline CDR1 MNHEY, CDR2 SMNVEV (reference sequence). CDR3 length: 13 amino acids. Written as DNA, the CDR3 is TGTGCCAGCAGCCCTGGACCTAACACTGAAGCTTTCTTT. Amino acid sequence: CASSPGPNTEAFF.

This clone was observed a few times. V is TRBV9 and J is TRBJ2-5; D unresolved. V lost 0 bases and J 1 base, leaving 7 bases between the germline ends. CDR1 is SGDLS, CDR2 YYNGEE, per germline. CDR3 length: 14 residues. The CDR3 DNA reads as TGTGCCAGCAGCGTAGAGGGATTCCAAGAGACCCAGTACTTC. It translates to CASSVEGFQETQYF.

This clone has just a few counts. The genes are TRBV4-3 and TRBJ1-1; 9 bases align to TRBD1. CDR3 length: 15 amino acids. Trimming removed 4 bases from V and 4 bases from J; junction bases left unmatched: 7. CDR1 LGHNA and CDR2 YSLEER come from the germline V gene. The CDR3 loop is CASSPYRGLGTEAFF. The CDR3 DNA sequence: TGCGCCAGCAGCCCCTACAGGGGGCTGGGCACTGAAGCTTTCTTT.

There are a few counts of this clone. This sequence joins TRBV11-2 and TRBJ1-1; D ambiguous. V was clipped by 2 bases and J by 2 bases, with 12 bases between them. The CDR3 has 15 amino acids. Germline V gives CDR1 SGHAT, CDR2 FQNNGV. The CDR3 bases are TGTGCCAGCAGCTTATTTTCTACCCACAACACTGAAGCTTTCTTT. It is translated as CASSLFSTHNTEAFF.

This clone turned up a few times. The chain uses TRBV6-1 and TRBJ2-6; D perhaps matches TRBD1 (5 bases). The CDR3 is 16 amino acids. V shed 3 bases and J shed 4 bases, with 13 bases lying between them. CDR1 is MNHNS, CDR2 SASEGT, per germline. The CDR3 bases are TGTGCCAGCAGTGATGGTGAAGGGGCCGGGGCCAACGTCCTGACTTTC. Its protein product is CASSDGEGAGANVLTF.

The sample holds a few counts of this clone. The chain uses TRBV18 and TRBJ1-5; D is unclear. This CDR3 is 13 amino acids long. Germline CDR1 and CDR2: KGHSH and LQKENI. V gave up 3 bases and J gave up 6 bases, with 9 bases separating them. CDR3 nucleotide sequence: TGTGCCAGCTCACCGCGTTCCGGTCAGCCCCAGCATTTT. This gives the protein CASSPRSGQPQHF.

V and J are TRBV19 and TRBJ1-2, with D maybe TRBD1 (5 bases). Germline loops: CDR1 LNHDA, CDR2 SQIVND (reference sequence). CDR3 length: 13 amino acids. Between the trimmed V and J ends, which lost 5 bases and 2 bases, there was a span of 9 bases. The CDR3 nucleotides are TGTGCCAGTAGTTGGGGCGTAAACTATGGCTACACCTTC. This sequence encodes CASSWGVNYGYTF.

This clone has a handful of counts. This chain uses TRBV10-1 with TRBJ1-3; no reliable D call. The germline gives CDR1 WNHNN, CDR2 SYGVQD (reference sequence). Trimming stripped 6 bases from V and 0 bases from J, with 12 bases between. The CDR3 totals 15 residues. The CDR3 sequence is CASSEGFASGNTIYF. CDR3 DNA sequence: TGCGCCAGCAGCGAGGGCTTTGCCTCTGGAAACACCATATATTTT.

The chain recombines TRBV5-1 with TRBJ2-3; TRBD1 is a possible D gene (6 bases). CDR1 is SGHRS and CDR2 is YFSETQ in the germline V gene. This CDR3 region has 14 residues. V was clipped by 9 bases and J by 6 bases, with 20 bases between them. CDR3 loop: CATSETGGTDTQYF. CDR3 sequence (DNA): TGCGCCACCTCGGAGACAGGTGGAACGGATACGCAGTATTTT.

This clone came up a few times. V usage is TRBV6-5 and J usage is TRBJ1-6; the D is unclear. Trimming took off 2 bases at V and 9 bases at J, with 5 bases between the two ends. Germline CDR1 MNHEY, CDR2 SVGAGI. The CDR3 spans 12 residues. CDR3 region: CASSYRGSPLHF. DNA of the CDR3: TGTGCCAGCAGTTACCGGGGTTCACCCCTCCACTTT.

This clone was seen a few times. The chain joins TRBV6-5 to TRBJ1-1, with D possibly TRBD1 on 5 matching bases. Germline V gene data show CDR1 as MNHEY and CDR2 as SVGAGI. Trimming pared 5 bases from V and 6 bases from J, leaving 19 bases between. There are 15 residues in the CDR3. As DNA, the CDR3 is TGTGCCAGCAGTAACTGGGGCGGATTCACTGCTGAAGCTTTCTTT. Encoded protein: CASSNWGGFTAEAFF.

The J gene is TRBJ1-2, the V gene TRBV2, with D possibly matching TRBD1 (6 bases). V shed 5 bases and J shed 5 bases, with 9 bases lying between them. The CDR3 is 12 amino acids. Per germline, CDR1 SNHLY and CDR2 FYNNEI. For the CDR3, the DNA is TGTGCCAGCAGTACAGGGCTGTATGGCTACACCTTC. It yields the protein CASSTGLYGYTF.

The chain uses TRBV7-9 and TRBJ2-7, with 8 bases that match TRBD2. The V segment lost 1 base and the J segment 6 bases; nucleotides outside the gene matches: 5. Germline V gives CDR1 SEHNR, CDR2 FQNEAQ (reference sequence). The CDR3 extends over 14 amino acids. For the CDR3, the DNA is TGTGCCAGCAGCTTAGGGCTAGCGGGTGTCGAGCAGTACTTC. It is translated as CASSLGLAGVEQYF.

This clone showed up just once. The chain's CDR3 is CASSFNLNTEAFF. The CDR3 nucleotides read TGTGCCAGCAGCTTTAATTTGAACACTGAAGCTTTCTTT. The gene calls are TRBV7-8 and TRBJ1-1; unclear D gene. CDR1 and CDR2 from the germline V gene are SGHVS and FQNEAQ. V was shortened by 3 bases and J by 0 bases, with 5 bases between the two germline ends. The CDR3 extends over 13 amino acids.

This clone was counted only a few times. J is TRBJ2-7 and V is TRBV19; TRBD1 matches at 10 bases. Per the germline V gene, CDR1 is LNHDA and CDR2 is SQIVND (reference sequence). The ends lost 8 bases at V and 6 bases at J; junction bases unmatched: 10. CDR3 length: 14 residues. CDR3 residues: CASGPWTGGGEQYF. The DNA for the CDR3 is TGTGCCAGTGGCCCTTGGACAGGGGGTGGCGAGCAGTACTTC. The entire variable domain, with the rest obtained from reference TRBV19 and TRBJ2-7, is as follows: DGGITQSPKYLFRKEGQNVTLSCEQNLNHDAMYWYRQDPGQGLRLIYYSQIVNDFQKGDIAEGYSVSREKKESFPLTVTSAQKNPTAFYLCASGPWTGGGEQYFGPGTRLTVT.

This clone has more than one count but fewer than ten. J is TRBJ2-7 and V is TRBV5-1; TRBD1 might be the D (5 bases). Between the trimmed V and J ends, which lost 2 bases and 5 bases, there was a span of 20 bases. From germline, CDR1 is SGHRS and CDR2 YFSETQ. The CDR3 spans 16 residues. The CDR3 here is CASSFLGTGRFHEQYF. CDR3 DNA sequence: TGCGCCAGCAGCTTTCTAGGAACAGGCCGGTTCCACGAGCAGTACTTC. The full variable domain, rest sourced from reference TRBV5-1 and TRBJ2-7, is KAGVTQTPRYLIKTRGQQVTLSCSPISGHRSVSWYQQTPGQGLQFLFEYFSETQRNKGNFPGRFSGRQFSNSRSEMNVSTLELGDSALYLCASSFLGTGRFHEQYFGPGTRLTVT.